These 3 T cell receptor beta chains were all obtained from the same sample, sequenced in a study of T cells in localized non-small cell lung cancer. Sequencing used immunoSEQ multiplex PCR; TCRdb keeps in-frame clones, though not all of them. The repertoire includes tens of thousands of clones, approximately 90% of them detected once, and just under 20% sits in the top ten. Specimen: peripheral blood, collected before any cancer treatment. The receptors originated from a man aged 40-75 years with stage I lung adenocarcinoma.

The CDR3 bases are TGTGCCAGCAGTGACGCCCTTAGGTCGGGGAGCGGCACAGATACGCAGTATTTT. As protein: CASSDALRSGSGTDTQYF. The V gene is TRBV6-1, the J gene TRBJ2-3; D might be TRBD2 (5 bases). The CDR3 totals 18 residues. Germline CDR1 reads MNHNS; CDR2 reads SASEGT. Trimming pared 3 bases from V and 1 base from J, leaving 20 bases between.

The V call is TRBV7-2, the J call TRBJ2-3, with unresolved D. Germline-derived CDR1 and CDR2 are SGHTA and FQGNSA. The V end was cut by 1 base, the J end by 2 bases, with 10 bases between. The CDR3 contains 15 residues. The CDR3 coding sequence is TGTGCCAGCAGCTTAGGCCCAGGAAACACAGATACGCAGTATTTT. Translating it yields CASSLGPGNTDTQYF.

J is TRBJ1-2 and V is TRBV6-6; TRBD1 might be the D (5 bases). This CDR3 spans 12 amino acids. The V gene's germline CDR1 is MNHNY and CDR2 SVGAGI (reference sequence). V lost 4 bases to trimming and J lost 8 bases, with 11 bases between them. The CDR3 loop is CASSSGRRGYTF. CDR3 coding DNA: TGTGCCAGCAGTTCAGGGAGGCGAGGCTACACCTTC.